One sample yielded the 3 T cell receptor beta chains listed below, sequenced in a study of blood T cell repertoires in COVID-19. The protocol was immunoSEQ multiplex PCR, while the TCRdb copy is restricted to in-frame clones and leaves out a portion. The profile shows about 48,000 clones, about nine tenths of them singletons. Sequencing used peripheral blood. Receptors originate from a man in his sixties or seventies with acute or convalescent COVID-19.

V gene TRBV3-1 (or the pseudogene TRBV3-2) combines with J gene TRBJ2-5; 9 bases agree with TRBD2. The CDR3 contains 15 residues. CDR1 LGHDT and CDR2 YNNKEL come from the germline V gene (reference sequence). The J segment lost 1 base and the V segment lost 4 bases, leaving 4 bases of the junction unmatched. The CDR3 region is CASSLGTSSQETQYF. CDR3 nucleotides: TGTGCCAGCAGCCTCGGGACTAGCAGCCAAGAGACCCAGTACTTC.

This chain connects TRBV12-3 or TRBV12-4 to TRBJ1-1; D is perhaps TRBD1 (5 bases). Trimming left V 2 bases short and J 1 base short, with 5 bases between. The CDR3 has 13 residues. As DNA, the CDR3 is TGTGCCAGCAGTTTACAGGGGAACACTGAAGCTTTCTTT. The encoded protein is CASSLQGNTEAFF.

The chain joins TRBV6-1 to TRBJ2-7; TRBD1 might be the D (6 bases). The V end lost 1 base, the J end lost 3 bases, and 19 bases lay between the germline ends. The CDR3 runs 17 residues. Germline V gives CDR1 MNHNS, CDR2 SASEGT. This chain's CDR3 is CASSEVAGVTSYYEQYF. Written as DNA, the CDR3 is TGTGCCAGCAGTGAAGTGGCAGGGGTAACTTCCTACTACGAGCAGTACTTC.